One and the same sample provided the 14 T cell receptor beta chains below, sequenced in a study of T cells in Graves' hyperthyroidism and ophthalmopathy. RNA transcripts gave rise to amplified TCR beta CDR3 regions. Primed by the HTBI set, a first-round RT-PCR was run on the TCR CDR3. One entry per CDR3 protein, called by TCRdb with MiXCR from the multiplex PCR reads. This repertoire shows fewer than 900,000 distinct CDR3 sequences, 15% to 20% found once; its top ten account for under 9.5%. Material: blood. The receptors originated from a man between 18 and 35 years old with Graves' hyperthyroidism.

The chain recombines TRBV9 with TRBJ2-5; 7 bases agree with TRBD2. Germline values: CDR1 SGDLS, CDR2 YYNGEE. With 3 bases clipped from V and 2 bases from J, the junction kept 4 bases outside the gene matches. The CDR3 loop spans 14 amino acids. In nucleotides, the CDR3 is TGTGCCAGCAGCGGTCCGGGACTACAAGAGACCCAGTACTTC. The encoded protein is CASSGPGLQETQYF.

The chain employs TRBV15 and TRBJ1-4; a weak D match, TRBD1 (5 bases). Trimming stripped 6 bases from V and 13 bases from J, with 18 bases between. The length of the CDR3 is 13 residues. Germline assignment: CDR1 LNHNV and CDR2 YYDKDF (reference sequence). CDR3 sequence: CATRGLRGEALFF. The CDR3 DNA sequence: TGTGCCACCAGGGGATTACGGGGCGAGGCACTGTTTTTT.

The table lists this clonotype with many counts. CDR3 sequence reads: CSARDPRTGVADEQYF. The CDR3 DNA follows: TGCAGTGCTAGAGATCCTCGTACAGGGGTCGCGGACGAGCAGTACTTC. The chain combines TRBV20-1 with TRBJ2-7; 7 bases agree with TRBD1. Looked up from germline, CDR1 is DFQATT and CDR2 is SNEGSKA (reference sequence). The CDR3 runs 16 residues. J was trimmed by 5 bases and V by 0 bases; bases with no gene match: 13.

The table lists this clonotype with many counts. The chain couples TRBV11-1 to TRBJ2-1, with D possibly being TRBD1 (7 bases). This CDR3 has 16 amino acids. The germline CDR1 and CDR2 sequences are SGHAT and FQDESV (reference sequence). Trimming stripped 5 bases from V and 1 base from J, with 15 bases between. This CDR3 is CASSHQGEESYNEQFF. CDR3 DNA: TGTGCCAGCAGCCACCAGGGGGAGGAATCCTACAATGAGCAGTTCTTC.

The rearrangement joins TRBV5-1 to TRBJ2-1; 7 nucleotides align to TRBD2. This CDR3 region has 14 residues. Germline V gene lookup returns CDR1 SGHRS and CDR2 YFSETQ. Unmatched junction bases numbered 6, after V lost 2 bases and J lost 7 bases. CDR3 nucleotide sequence: TGCGCCAGCAGCTTATGGGCGGGAGTAAATGAGCAGTTCTTC. This gives the protein CASSLWAGVNEQFF.

The chain has TRBV20-1 and TRBJ2-1, with TRBD2 matching 12 bases. From germline, CDR1 is DFQATT and CDR2 SNEGSKA (reference sequence). J lost 10 bases, V lost 1 base, and 5 bases had no gene match. This CDR3 contains 14 residues. The CDR3 sequence: CSARGLAGVGEQFF. In DNA, the CDR3 is TGCAGTGCTAGAGGACTAGCGGGAGTGGGGGAGCAGTTCTTC.

This clonotype has more than one count but fewer than ten. V usage is TRBV27 and J usage is TRBJ1-5, with a tentative D call TRBD1 (6 bases). Germline CDR1 MNHEY, CDR2 SMNVEV (reference sequence). The germline V and J ends were trimmed by 7 bases and 10 bases, with 20 bases remaining between them. The CDR3 is 14 residues long. DNA for the CDR3: TGTGCCAGCACCAACCGGGGGGGCATCGGTCCCCAGCATTTT. Its translation is CASTNRGGIGPQHF.

This clonotype was detected many times. The chain links TRBV11-1 to TRBJ2-1; 14 nucleotides line up with TRBD2. The trim removed 5 bases at V and 4 bases at J, leaving 7 bases unmatched. The CDR3 consists of 17 residues. Germline CDR1 reads SGHAT; CDR2 reads FQDESV (reference sequence). This CDR3 is CASSPWGLAGAYNEQFF. In DNA form, the CDR3 reads TGTGCCAGCAGCCCATGGGGACTAGCGGGAGCTTACAATGAGCAGTTCTTC.

This clonotype has only a few counts. The gene calls are TRBV12-3 or TRBV12-4 and TRBJ1-1; D is unclear. V gave up 3 bases and J gave up 1 base, with 21 bases separating them. The CDR3 totals 18 residues. The chain's CDR3 is CASSFLTAWNNQNTEAFF. The CDR3 coding sequence is TGTGCCAGCAGTTTTTTAACGGCCTGGAACAACCAGAACACTGAAGCTTTCTTT.

This clonotype was counted at least ten times. The gene calls are TRBV11-3 and TRBJ2-5, with D possibly being TRBD2 (6 bases). Trimming took 5 bases from V and 2 from J, leaving 9 bases between them. Germline V gives CDR1 SGHNT, CDR2 YENEEA. The CDR3 length is 13 residues. CDR3 protein: CASSPDYQETQYF. CDR3 nucleotide sequence: TGTGCCAGCAGCCCGGACTATCAAGAGACCCAGTACTTC.

This clonotype was recorded many times. The rearrangement links TRBV20-1 to TRBJ1-4; D uncertain. This CDR3 comprises 13 residues. V lost 1 base, J lost 0 bases, and 3 bases lay in between. Germline V gene lookup returns CDR1 DFQATT and CDR2 SNEGSKA (reference sequence). CDR3: CSARAPTNEKLFF. The DNA for the CDR3 is TGCAGTGCTAGAGCCCCAACTAATGAAAAACTGTTTTTT.

This clonotype occurred a few times. The chain couples TRBV29-1 to TRBJ1-1; a weak D match, TRBD1 (6 bases). CDR1 and CDR2 (germline): SQVTM, ANQGSEA. V lost 4 bases to trimming and J lost 4 bases, with 13 bases between them. The CDR3 loop spans 13 amino acids. The CDR3 reads CSVAVRGGTEAFF. The CDR3 DNA follows: TGCAGCGTTGCGGTCAGGGGTGGCACTGAAGCTTTCTTT.

This clonotype appeared many times. The V gene is TRBV30, the J gene TRBJ2-3; 14 positions agree with TRBD2. Germline CDR1 and CDR2: GTSNPN and SVGIG (reference sequence). The junction had 3 bases not matched to a gene; V was cut back by 7 bases and J by 3 bases. The CDR3 is 14 amino acids. CDR3 sequence: CAFGLAGGTDTQYF. The CDR3 nucleotides read TGTGCCTTCGGACTAGCGGGAGGTACAGATACGCAGTATTTT.

The V gene is TRBV5-1, the J gene TRBJ2-1; D gene uncertain. The CDR3 contains 12 residues. Germline CDR1 is SGHRS and CDR2 is YFSETQ. V was cut by 1 base and J by 8 bases, with 7 bases left in between. The CDR3 DNA reads as TGCGCCAGCAGCTTGAATGTCGATGAGCAGTTCTTC. It translates to CASSLNVDEQFF. Full variable domain (outside the CDR3, taken from reference TRBV5-1 and TRBJ2-1): KAGVTQTPRYLIKTRGQQVTLSCSPISGHRSVSWYQQTPGQGLQFLFEYFSETQRNKGNFPGRFSGRQFSNSRSEMNVSTLELGDSALYLCASSLNVDEQFFGPGTRLTVL.